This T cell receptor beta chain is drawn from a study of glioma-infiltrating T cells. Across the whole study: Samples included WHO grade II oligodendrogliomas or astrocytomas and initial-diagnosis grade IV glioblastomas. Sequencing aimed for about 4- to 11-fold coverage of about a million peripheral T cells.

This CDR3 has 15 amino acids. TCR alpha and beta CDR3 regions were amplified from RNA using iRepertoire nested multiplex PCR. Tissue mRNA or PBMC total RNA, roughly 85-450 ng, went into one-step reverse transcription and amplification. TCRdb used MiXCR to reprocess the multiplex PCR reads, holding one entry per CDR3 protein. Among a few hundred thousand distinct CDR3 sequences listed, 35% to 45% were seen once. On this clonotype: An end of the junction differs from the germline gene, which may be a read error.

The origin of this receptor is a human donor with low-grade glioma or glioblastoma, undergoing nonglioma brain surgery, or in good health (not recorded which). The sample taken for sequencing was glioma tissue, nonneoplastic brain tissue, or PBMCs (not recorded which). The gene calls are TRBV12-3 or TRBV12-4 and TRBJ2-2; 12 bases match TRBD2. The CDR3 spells CASSSGLAGSGEPFF. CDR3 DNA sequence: TGTGCCAGCAGCTCCGGACTAGCGGGGTCCGGGGAGCCGTTTTTT.